This TCR beta chain was obtained from a study of CD8+ T cells in alopecia areata. Study results and caveats: Sharing of TCR sequences between patients (possibly for HLA-related reasons) was less clear than in mice. During tofacitinib treatment, many expanded lesional clones remained in scalp and blood. Expanded CD8+ clones among the top 100, and scalp clonality, were significantly decreased by tofacitinib.

cDNA reverse transcribed from extracted RNA served as the sequencing template. Profiling relied on immunoSEQ multiplex PCR, and the TCRdb table lists in-frame clones only, not all of them. The profile shows under 130,000 clones, approximately 84% of them singletons. The germline CDR1 and CDR2 sequences are MGHDK and SYGVNS. This CDR3 comprises 13 residues. V was pared by 3 bases and J by 5 bases, with 10 bases between. Note on this clone: Its antigen is not identified.

Treatment meaning: oral pan-JAK inhibitor, 5-10 mg twice daily. Source: CD8+ T cells sorted from blood, taken around week 34, from a patient treated with tofacitinib. The V call is TRBV25-1, the J call TRBJ2-5; the D gene is possibly TRBD2 (6 bases). The receptor was isolated from a human donor with alopecia areata. CDR3 bases: TGTGCCAGCAGTGATTCTGGAGGGGAGACCCAGTACTTC. Residues: CASSDSGGETQYF.